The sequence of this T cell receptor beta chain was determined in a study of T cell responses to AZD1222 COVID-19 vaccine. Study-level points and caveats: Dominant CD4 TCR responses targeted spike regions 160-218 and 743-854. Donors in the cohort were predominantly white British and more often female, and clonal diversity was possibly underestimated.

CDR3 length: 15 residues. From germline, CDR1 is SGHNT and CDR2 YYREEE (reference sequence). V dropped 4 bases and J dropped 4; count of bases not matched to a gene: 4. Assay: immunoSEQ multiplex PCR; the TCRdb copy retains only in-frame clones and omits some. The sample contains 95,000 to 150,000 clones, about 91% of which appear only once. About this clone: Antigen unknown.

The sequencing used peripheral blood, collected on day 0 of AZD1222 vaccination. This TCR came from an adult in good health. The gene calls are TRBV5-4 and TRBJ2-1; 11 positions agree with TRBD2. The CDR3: CASSLGLAAYNEQFF. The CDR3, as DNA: TGTGCCAGCAGCCTGGGACTAGCGGCTTACAATGAGCAGTTCTTC.